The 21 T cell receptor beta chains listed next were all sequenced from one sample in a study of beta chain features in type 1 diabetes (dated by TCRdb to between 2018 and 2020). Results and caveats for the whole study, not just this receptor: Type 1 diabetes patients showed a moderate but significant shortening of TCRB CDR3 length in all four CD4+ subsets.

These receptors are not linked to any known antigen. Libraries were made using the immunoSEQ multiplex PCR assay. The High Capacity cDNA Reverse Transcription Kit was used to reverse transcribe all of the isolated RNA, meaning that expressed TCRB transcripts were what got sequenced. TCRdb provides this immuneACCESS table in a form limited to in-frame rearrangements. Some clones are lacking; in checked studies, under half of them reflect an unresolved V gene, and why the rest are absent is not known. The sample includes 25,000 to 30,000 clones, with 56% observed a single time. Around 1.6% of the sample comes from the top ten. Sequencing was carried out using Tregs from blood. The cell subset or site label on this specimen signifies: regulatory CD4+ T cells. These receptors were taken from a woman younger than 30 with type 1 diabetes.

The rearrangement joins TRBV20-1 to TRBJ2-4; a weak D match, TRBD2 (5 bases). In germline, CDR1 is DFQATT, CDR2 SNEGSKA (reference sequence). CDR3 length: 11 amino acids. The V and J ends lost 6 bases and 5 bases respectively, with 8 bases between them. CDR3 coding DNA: TGCAGTGCCCTGCGGGAAAACATTCAGTACTTC. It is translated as CSALRENIQYF.

The chain's CDR3 is CASSVEGVNGELFF. CDR3 coding DNA: TGTGCCAGCAGCGTAGAAGGGGTTAACGGGGAGCTGTTTTTT. The rearrangement links TRBV9 to TRBJ2-2; D perhaps matches TRBD1 (5 bases). Per germline, CDR1 SGDLS and CDR2 YYNGEE. V was shortened by 0 bases and J by 7 bases, with 10 bases between the two germline ends. The CDR3 is 14 amino acids.

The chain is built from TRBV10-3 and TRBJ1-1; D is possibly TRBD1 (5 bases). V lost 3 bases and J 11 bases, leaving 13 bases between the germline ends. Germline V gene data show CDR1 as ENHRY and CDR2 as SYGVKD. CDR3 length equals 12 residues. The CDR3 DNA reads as TGTGCCATCAGTGATCAGGGTTTTGGGGCTTTCTTT. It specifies CAISDQGFGAFF.

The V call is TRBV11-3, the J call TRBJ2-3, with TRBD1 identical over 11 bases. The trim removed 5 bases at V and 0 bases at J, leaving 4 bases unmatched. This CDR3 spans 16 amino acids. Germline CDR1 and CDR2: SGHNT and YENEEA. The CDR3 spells CASSPGQGVSTDTQYF. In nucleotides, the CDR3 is TGTGCCAGCAGCCCGGGACAGGGGGTTAGCACAGATACGCAGTATTTT.

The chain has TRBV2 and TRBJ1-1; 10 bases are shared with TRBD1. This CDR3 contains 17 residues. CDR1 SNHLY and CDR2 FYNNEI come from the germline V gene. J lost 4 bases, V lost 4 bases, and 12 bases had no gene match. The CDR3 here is CASSGVPTGGRGTEAFF. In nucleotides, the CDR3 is TGTGCCAGCAGTGGGGTACCGACAGGGGGCCGCGGCACTGAAGCTTTCTTT.

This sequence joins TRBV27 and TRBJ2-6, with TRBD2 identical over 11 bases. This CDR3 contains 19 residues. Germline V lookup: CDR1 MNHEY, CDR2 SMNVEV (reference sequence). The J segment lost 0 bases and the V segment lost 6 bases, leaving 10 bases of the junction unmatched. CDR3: CASRAVTGLAASGANVLTF. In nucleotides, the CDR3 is TGTGCCAGCAGAGCTGTCACGGGACTAGCGGCCTCTGGGGCCAACGTCCTGACTTTC.

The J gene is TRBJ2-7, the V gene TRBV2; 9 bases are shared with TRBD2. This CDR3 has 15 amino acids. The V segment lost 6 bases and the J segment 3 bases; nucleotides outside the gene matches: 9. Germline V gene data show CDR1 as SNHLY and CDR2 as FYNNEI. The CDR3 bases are TGTGCCAGCAGACAGTATAGCGGGAGTGACTACGAGCAGTACTTC. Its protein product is CASRQYSGSDYEQYF.

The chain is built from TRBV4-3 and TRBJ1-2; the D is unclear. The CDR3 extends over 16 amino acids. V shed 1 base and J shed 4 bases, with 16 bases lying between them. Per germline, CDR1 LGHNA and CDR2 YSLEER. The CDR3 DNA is TGCGCCAGCAGCCAAGGCGGGTTCCCGGGAACCTATGGCTACACCTTC. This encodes CASSQGGFPGTYGYTF.

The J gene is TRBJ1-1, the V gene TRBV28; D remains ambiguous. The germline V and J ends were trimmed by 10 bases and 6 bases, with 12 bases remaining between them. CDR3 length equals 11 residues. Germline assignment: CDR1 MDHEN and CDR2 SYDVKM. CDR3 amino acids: CATTMSAEAFF. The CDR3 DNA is TGTGCCACCACCATGAGCGCTGAAGCTTTCTTT.

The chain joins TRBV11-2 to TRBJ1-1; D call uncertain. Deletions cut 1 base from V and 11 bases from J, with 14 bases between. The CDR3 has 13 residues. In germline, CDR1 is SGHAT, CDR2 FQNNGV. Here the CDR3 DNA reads TGTGCCAGCAGCTTAGGCGCTTTTGGAGCCGCTTTCTTT. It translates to CASSLGAFGAAFF.

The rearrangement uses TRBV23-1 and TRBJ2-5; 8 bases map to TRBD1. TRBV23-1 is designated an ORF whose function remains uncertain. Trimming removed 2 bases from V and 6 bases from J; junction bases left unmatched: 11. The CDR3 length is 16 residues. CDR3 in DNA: TGCGCCAGCAGTCAAGACTTCAACAGGGGGTTGAAGACCCAGTACTTC. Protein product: CASSQDFNRGLKTQYF.

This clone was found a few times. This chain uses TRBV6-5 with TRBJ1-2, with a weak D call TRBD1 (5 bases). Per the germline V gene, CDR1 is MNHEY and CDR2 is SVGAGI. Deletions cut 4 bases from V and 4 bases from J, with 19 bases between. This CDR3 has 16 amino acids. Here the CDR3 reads CASSSDSIPGSYGYTF. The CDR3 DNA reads TGTGCCAGCAGTTCCGACTCCATACCAGGGTCCTATGGCTACACCTTC.

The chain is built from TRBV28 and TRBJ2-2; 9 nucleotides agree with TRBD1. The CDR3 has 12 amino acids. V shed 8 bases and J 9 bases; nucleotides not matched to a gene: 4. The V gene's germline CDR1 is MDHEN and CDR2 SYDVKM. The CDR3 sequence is CASRNRGRELFF. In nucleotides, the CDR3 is TGTGCCAGCCGGAACAGGGGGCGGGAGCTGTTTTTT.

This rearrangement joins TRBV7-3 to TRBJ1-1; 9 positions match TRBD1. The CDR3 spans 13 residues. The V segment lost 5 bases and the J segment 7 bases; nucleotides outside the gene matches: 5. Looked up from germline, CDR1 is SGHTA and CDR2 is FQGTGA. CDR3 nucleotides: TGTGCCAGCAGCAAGGACAGGGGCGTTGAAGCTTTCTTT. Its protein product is CASSKDRGVEAFF.

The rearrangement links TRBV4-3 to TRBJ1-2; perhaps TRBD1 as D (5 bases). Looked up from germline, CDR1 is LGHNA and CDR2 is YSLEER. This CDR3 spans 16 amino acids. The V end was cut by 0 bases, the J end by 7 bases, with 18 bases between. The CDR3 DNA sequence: TGCGCCAGCAGCCAAGATGGGGCGGATAACGCGGTTGGCTACACCTTC. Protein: CASSQDGADNAVGYTF.

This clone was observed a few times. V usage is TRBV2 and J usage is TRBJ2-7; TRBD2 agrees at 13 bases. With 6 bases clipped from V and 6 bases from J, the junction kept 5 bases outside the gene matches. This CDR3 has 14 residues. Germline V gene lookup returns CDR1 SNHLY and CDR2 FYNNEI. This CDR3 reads CASSRTSGSFEQYF. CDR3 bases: TGTGCCAGCAGCAGGACTAGCGGGAGTTTCGAGCAGTACTTC.

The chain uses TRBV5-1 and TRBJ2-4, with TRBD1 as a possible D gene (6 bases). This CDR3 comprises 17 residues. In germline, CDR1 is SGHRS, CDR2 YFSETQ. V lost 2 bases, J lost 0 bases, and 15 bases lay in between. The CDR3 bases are TGCGCCAGCAGCTTCACAACAGGGTGGGGAGCCAAAAACATTCAGTACTTC. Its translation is CASSFTTGWGAKNIQYF.

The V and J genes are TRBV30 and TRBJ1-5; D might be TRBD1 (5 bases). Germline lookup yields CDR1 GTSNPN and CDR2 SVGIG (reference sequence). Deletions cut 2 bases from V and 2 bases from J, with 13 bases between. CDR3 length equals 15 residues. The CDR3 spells CAWSNPPGGNQPQHF. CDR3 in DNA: TGTGCCTGGAGTAACCCTCCGGGGGGCAATCAGCCCCAGCATTTT.

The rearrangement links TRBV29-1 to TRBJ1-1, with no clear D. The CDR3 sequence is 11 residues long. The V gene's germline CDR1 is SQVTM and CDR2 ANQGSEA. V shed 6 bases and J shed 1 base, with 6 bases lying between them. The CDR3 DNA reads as TGCAGCGTACCGGGGAACACTGAAGCTTTCTTT. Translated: CSVPGNTEAFF.

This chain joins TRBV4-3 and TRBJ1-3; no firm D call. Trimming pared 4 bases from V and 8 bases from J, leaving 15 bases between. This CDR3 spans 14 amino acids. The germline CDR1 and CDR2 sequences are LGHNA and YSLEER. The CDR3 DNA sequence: TGCGCCAGCAGCCCTCAGACTCAACCGGACACCATATATTTT. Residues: CASSPQTQPDTIYF.

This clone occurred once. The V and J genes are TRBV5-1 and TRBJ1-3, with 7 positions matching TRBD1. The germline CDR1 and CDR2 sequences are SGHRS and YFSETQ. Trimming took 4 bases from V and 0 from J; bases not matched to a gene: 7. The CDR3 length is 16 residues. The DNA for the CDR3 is TGCGCCAGCAGCCCGGACAGGCCGAGCTCTGGAAACACCATATATTTT. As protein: CASSPDRPSSGNTIYF.